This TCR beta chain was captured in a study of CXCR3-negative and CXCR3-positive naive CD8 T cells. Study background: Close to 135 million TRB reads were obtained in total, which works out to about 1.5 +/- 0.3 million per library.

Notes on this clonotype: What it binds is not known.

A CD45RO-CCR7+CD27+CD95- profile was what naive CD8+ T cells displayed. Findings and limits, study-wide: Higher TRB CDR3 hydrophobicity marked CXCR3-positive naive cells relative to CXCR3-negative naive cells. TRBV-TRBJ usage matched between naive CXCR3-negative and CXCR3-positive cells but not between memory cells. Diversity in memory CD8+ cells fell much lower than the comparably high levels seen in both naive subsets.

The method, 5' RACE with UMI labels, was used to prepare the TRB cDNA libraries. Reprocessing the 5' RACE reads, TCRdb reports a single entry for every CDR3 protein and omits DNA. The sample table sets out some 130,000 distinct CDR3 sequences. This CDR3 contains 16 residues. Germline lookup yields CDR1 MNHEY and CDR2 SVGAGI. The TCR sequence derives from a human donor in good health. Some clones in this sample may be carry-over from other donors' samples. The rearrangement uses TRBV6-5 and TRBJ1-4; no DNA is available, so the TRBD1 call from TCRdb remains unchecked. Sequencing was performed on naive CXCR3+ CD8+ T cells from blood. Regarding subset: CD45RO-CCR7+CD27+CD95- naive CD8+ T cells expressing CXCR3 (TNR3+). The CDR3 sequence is CASRPGQGASNEKLFF.